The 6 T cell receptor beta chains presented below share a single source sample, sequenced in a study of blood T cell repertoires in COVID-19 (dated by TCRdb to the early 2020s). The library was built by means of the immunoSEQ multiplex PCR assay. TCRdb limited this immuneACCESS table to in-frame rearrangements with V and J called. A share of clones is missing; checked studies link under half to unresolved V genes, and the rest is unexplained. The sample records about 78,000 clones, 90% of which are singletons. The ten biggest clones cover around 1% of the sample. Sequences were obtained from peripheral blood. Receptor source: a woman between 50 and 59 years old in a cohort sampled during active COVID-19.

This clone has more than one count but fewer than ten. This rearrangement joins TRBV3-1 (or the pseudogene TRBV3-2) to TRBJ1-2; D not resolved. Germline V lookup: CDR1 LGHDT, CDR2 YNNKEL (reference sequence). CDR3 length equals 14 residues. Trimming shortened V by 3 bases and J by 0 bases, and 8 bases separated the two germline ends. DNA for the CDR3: TGTGCCAGCAGCCATGTCCAGGCTAACTATGGCTACACCTTC. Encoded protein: CASSHVQANYGYTF.

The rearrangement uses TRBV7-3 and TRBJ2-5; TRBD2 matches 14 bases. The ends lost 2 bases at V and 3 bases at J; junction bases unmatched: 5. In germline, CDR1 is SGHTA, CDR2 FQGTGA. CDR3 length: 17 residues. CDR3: CASSLQPGLAGEETQYF. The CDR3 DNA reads TGTGCCAGCAGCTTACAACCGGGACTAGCGGGAGAAGAGACCCAGTACTTC.

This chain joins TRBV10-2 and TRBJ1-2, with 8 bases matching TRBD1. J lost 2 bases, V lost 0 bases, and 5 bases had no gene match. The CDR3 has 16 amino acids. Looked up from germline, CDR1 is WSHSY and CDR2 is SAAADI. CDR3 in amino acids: CASSESTGTGNYGYTF. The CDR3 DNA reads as TGCGCCAGCAGTGAGTCGACTGGGACAGGAAACTATGGCTACACCTTC.

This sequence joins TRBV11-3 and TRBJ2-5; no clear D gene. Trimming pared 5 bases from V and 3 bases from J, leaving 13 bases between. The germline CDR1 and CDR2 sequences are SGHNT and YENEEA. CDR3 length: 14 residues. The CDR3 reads CASSRSRNEETQYF. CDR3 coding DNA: TGTGCCAGCAGCCGTTCGCGTAACGAAGAGACCCAGTACTTC. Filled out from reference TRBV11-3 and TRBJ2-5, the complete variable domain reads EAGVVQSPRYKIIEKKQPVAFWCNPISGHNTLYWYLQNLGQGPELLIRYENEEAVDDSQLPKDRFSAERLKGVDSTLKIQPAELGDSAVYLCASSRSRNEETQYFGPGTRLLVL.

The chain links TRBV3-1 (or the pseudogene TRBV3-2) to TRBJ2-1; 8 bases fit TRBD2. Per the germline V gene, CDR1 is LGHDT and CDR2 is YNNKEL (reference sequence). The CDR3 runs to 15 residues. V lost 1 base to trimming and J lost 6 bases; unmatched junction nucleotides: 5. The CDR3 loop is CASSQAGGRFNEQFF. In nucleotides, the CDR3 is TGTGCCAGCAGCCAAGCCGGCGGGAGGTTCAATGAGCAGTTCTTC.

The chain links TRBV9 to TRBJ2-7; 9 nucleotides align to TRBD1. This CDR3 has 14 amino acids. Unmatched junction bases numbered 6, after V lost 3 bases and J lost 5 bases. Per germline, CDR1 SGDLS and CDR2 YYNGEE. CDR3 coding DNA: TGTGCCAGCAGCGCTGGGACAGGGATAAACGAGCAGTACTTC. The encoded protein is CASSAGTGINEQYF.